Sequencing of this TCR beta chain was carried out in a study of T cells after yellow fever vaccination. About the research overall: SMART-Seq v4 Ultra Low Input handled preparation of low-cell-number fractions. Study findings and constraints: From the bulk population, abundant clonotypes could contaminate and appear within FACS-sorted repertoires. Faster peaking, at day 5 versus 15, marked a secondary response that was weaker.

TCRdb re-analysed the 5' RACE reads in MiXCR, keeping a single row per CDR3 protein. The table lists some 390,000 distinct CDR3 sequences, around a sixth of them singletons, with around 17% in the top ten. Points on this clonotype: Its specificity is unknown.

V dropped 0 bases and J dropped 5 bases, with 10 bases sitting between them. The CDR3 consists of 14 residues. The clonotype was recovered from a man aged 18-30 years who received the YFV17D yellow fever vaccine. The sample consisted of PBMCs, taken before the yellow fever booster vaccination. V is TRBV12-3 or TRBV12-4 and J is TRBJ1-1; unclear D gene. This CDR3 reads CASSLALRWTEAFF. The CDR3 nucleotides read TGTGCCAGCAGTTTAGCGCTCCGCTGGACTGAAGCTTTCTTT.